The rows below give T cell receptor beta chains drawn from one sample of a study of blood T cell repertoires in COVID-19. Clones were read by immunoSEQ multiplex PCR, and TCRdb kept only the in-frame ones, dropping some. The sample consists of around 70,000 clones, 80% of them appearing once. Sequencing input: peripheral blood. These receptor sequences come from a human donor in a cohort sampled during active COVID-19. CDR3s include the opening cysteine and the closing phenylalanine or tryptophan. The D gene is left open where the match is weak. Clone sizes are given selectively: once, few, many, or a class where the clone is expanded.

TRBD1	TRBJ1-4	.	TRBV19	CASSADRGQDEKLFF	TGTGCCAGTAGCGCGGACAGGGGGCAAGATGAAAAACTGTTTTTT
TRBD2	TRBJ2-5	once	TRBV3-1/TRBV3-2	CASSPGLAGGQSGQSVTQYF	TGTGCCAGCAGCCCAGGACTAGCGGGGGGGCAGTCCGGCCAATCGGTGACCCAGTACTTC
.	TRBJ2-3	.	TRBV7-3	CASSLALGPQYTQYF	TGTGCCAGCAGCCTAGCCCTAGGCCCACAGTATACGCAGTATTTT
TRBD2	TRBJ2-1	.	TRBV19	CASSKSSGGNNEQFF	TGTGCCAGTAGTAAGTCTAGCGGGGGAAACAATGAGCAGTTCTTC
TRBD1	TRBJ1-1	.	TRBV18	CASSRNRGEVTFF	TGTGCCAGCTCACGGAACAGGGGCGAGGTGACTTTCTTT
.	TRBJ1-6	.	TRBV12-2	CASRLATGMNSPLHF	TGTGCAAGTCGCTTAGCGACAGGGATGAATTCACCCCTCCACTTT
TRBD2	TRBJ2-1	.	TRBV9	CASTGTSGRLGGYNEQFF	TGTGCCAGCACCGGGACTAGCGGGCGCTTGGGAGGGTACAATGAGCAGTTCTTC
.	TRBJ2-7	once	TRBV27	CASSSAPPGNLYEQYF	TGTGCCAGCAGTTCAGCCCCCCCGGGAAATCTATACGAGCAGTACTTC
.	TRBJ1-2	.	TRBV29-1	CSVEDRRGGGYTF	TGCAGCGTTGAAGATAGGCGGGGCGGAGGCTACACCTTC
.	TRBJ1-2	.	TRBV7-2	CASSPMEGNYGYTF	TGTGCCAGCAGCCCCATGGAGGGGAACTATGGCTACACCTTC
.	TRBJ2-3	.	TRBV27	CASSLASVGHTDTQYF	TGTGCCAGCAGTCTGGCCAGTGTTGGGCACACAGATACGCAGTATTTT
.	TRBJ1-6	.	TRBV27	CASRRGYNSPLHF	TGTGCCAGCAGGCGGGGTTATAATTCACCCCTCCACTTT
TRBD2	TRBJ2-3	.	TRBV5-1	CASSLAGTSRFTDTQYF	TGCGCCAGCAGCTTGGCAGGGACTAGCAGATTCACAGATACGCAGTATTTT
TRBD1	TRBJ1-2	.	TRBV24-1	CATSGTGQGYGYTF	TGTGCCACCAGTGGAACCGGACAGGGGTATGGCTACACCTTC
TRBD1	TRBJ2-7	few	TRBV19	CASSISTRGLSYEQYF	TGTGCCAGTAGTATCTCAACCAGGGGGCTCTCCTACGAGCAGTACTTC
.	TRBJ2-7	.	TRBV7-3	CASSFAGSSYEQYF	TGTGCCAGCAGCTTCGCTGGCAGCTCCTACGAGCAGTACTTC
.	TRBJ1-2	.	TRBV7-9	CASSASLPYGYTF	TGTGCCAGCAGCGCATCTCTACCCTATGGCTACACCTTC
TRBD1	TRBJ1-5	.	TRBV19	CASSKPYRGAQPQHF	TGTGCCAGTAGTAAACCCTACAGGGGGGCTCAGCCCCAGCATTTT
.	TRBJ1-1	.	TRBV9	CASSVAGQTNTEAFF	TGTGCCAGCAGCGTAGCGGGACAAACGAACACTGAAGCTTTCTTT
.	TRBJ1-5	once	TRBV18	CASSPPNREKEQPQHF	TGTGCCAGCTCACCACCGAACAGGGAGAAGGAGCAGCCCCAGCATTTT
TRBD2	TRBJ2-1	.	TRBV11-3	CASSLGGTSVDEQFF	TGTGCCAGCAGCTTAGGGGGGACTAGCGTGGATGAGCAGTTCTTC
TRBD1	TRBJ1-5	.	TRBV27	CASSLRTGYDQPQHF	TGTGCCAGCAGTTTAAGGACAGGGTACGATCAGCCCCAGCATTTT